A single sample is the source of the 4 T cell receptor beta chains below, sequenced in a study of control samples from healthy donors and cancer patients. The table came from immunoSEQ multiplex PCR; TCRdb's copy has only in-frame clones and leaves some out. This table holds around 71,000 clones, about 87% found once. The specimen was PBMCs. All receptors come from a woman aged 50 to 65 with head and neck cancer.

The J gene is TRBJ2-7, the V gene TRBV5-1; D is ambiguous. The CDR3 spans 13 residues. Germline V gives CDR1 SGHRS, CDR2 YFSETQ. Trimming shortened V by 2 bases and J by 6 bases, and 12 bases separated the two germline ends. CDR3 sequence: CASSLESRSEQYF. CDR3 DNA: TGCGCCAGCAGCTTAGAGTCGCGGAGCGAGCAGTACTTC.

This sequence joins TRBV10-2 and TRBJ2-1, with a possible D match to TRBD1 (6 bases). V was cut by 4 bases and J by 3 bases, with 10 bases left in between. The CDR3 extends over 14 amino acids. Germline V gene sequence: CDR1 WSHSY, CDR2 SAAADI. The CDR3 region is CASSVQGFYNEQFF. CDR3 DNA: TGCGCCAGCAGTGTTCAGGGGTTCTACAATGAGCAGTTCTTC.

The rearrangement uses TRBV9 and TRBJ2-3; a weak D match, TRBD2 (6 bases). CDR3 size: 16 residues. V lost 1 base and J 3 bases, leaving 15 bases between the germline ends. Germline CDR1 reads SGDLS; CDR2 reads YYNGEE. The CDR3 DNA is TGTGCCAGCAGCGTAAGCCCCTCCCGGGGGACAGATACGCAGTATTTT. This sequence encodes CASSVSPSRGTDTQYF.

This sequence joins TRBV6-2 or TRBV6-3 and TRBJ2-1, with D maybe TRBD2 (6 bases). The CDR3 sequence is 15 residues long. The V gene's germline CDR1 is MNHEY and CDR2 SVGEGT. The V and J ends lost 6 bases and 2 bases respectively, with 14 bases between them. Written as DNA, the CDR3 is TGTGCCAGCAGCCCCTGGGGGGATACCTACAATGAGCAGTTCTTC. It translates to CASSPWGDTYNEQFF.